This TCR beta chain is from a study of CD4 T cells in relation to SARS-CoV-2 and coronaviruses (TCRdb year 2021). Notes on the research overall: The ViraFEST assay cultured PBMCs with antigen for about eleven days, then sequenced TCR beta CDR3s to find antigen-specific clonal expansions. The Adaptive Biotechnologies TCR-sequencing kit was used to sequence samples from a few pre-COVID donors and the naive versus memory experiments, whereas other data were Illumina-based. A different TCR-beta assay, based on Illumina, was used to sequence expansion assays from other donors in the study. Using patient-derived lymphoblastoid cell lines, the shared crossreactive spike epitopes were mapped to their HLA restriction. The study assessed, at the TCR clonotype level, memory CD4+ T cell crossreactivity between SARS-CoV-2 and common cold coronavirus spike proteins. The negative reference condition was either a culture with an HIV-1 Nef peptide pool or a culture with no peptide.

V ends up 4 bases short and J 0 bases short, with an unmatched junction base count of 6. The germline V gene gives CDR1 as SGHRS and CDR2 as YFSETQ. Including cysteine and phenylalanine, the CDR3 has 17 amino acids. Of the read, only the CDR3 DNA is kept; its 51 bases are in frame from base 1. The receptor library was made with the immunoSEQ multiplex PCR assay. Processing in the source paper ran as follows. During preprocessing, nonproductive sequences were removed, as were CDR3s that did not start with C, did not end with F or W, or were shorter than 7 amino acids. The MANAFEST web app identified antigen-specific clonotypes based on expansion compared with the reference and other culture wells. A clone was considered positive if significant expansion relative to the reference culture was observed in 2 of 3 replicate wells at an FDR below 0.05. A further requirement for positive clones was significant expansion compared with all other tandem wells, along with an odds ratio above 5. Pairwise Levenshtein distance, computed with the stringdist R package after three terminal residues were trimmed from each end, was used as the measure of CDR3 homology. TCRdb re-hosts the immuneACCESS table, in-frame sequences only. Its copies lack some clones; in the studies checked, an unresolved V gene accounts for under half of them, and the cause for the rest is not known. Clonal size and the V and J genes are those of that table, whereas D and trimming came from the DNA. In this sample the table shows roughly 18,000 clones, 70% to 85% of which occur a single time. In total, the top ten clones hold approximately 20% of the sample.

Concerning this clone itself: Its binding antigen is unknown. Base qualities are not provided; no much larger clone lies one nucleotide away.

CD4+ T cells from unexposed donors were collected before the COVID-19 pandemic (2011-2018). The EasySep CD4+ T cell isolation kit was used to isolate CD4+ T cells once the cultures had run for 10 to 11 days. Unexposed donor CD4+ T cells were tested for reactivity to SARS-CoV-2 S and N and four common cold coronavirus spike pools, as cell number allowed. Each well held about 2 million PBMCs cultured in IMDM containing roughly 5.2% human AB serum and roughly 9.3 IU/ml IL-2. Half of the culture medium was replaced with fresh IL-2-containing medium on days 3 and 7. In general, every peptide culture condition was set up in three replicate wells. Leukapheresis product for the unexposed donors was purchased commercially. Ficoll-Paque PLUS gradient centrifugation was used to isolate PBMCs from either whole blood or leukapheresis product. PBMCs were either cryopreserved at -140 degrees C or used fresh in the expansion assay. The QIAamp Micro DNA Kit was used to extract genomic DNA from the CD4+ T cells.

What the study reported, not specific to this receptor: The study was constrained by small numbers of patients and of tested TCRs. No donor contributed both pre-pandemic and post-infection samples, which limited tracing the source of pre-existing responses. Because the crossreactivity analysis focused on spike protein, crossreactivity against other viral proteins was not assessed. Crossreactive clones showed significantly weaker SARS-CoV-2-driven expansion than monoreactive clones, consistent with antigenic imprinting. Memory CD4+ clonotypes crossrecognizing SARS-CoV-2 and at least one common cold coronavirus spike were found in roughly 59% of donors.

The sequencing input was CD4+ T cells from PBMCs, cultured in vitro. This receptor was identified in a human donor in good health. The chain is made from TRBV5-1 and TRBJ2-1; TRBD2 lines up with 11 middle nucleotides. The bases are TGCGCCAGCAGCCTGACTAGCGGGACCAGCTCCTACAATGAGCAGTTCTTC. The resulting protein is CASSLTSGTSSYNEQFF.